This TCR beta chain was documented in a study of blood T cell repertoires in COVID-19. Study details: Samples taken during acute and convalescent COVID-19 were collected in the United States, Italy and Spain. In each case, the material was cDNA or gDNA derived from T cells, B-cell-depleted T cells, or PBMCs.

The germline V gene encodes CDR1 KGHDR and CDR2 SFDVKD. CDR3 length: 14 residues. With V trimmed by 3 bases and J by 4 bases, 1 base remained unmatched. How the authors handled the data: Nucleated cell number was recorded as an estimate derived from reference gene primer amplification. The table came from immunoSEQ multiplex PCR; TCRdb's copy has only in-frame clones and leaves some out. V and J calls plus clone size are reproduced from that table; the DNA served to infer D and trimming. The sample includes approximately 35,000 clones, nearly 80% of them seen just once. Source material: peripheral blood. This sequence joins TRBV24-1 and TRBJ2-3; 9 positions match TRBD1. The TCR was taken from an older man with acute or convalescent COVID-19. The CDR3 sequence: CATSDRTGADTQYF. CDR3 DNA sequence: TGTGCCACCAGTGATAGGACAGGGGCAGATACGCAGTATTTT.